These T cell receptor beta chains were read from a single sample in a study of CD8 T cells in ankylosing spondylitis. TCRdb reprocessed the 5' RACE reads via MiXCR and lists one record per CDR3 protein. The sample yields around 150,000 distinct CDR3 sequences, 40% to 50% seen once. Sequencing was performed on synovial fluid, either unsorted or a sorted T cell fraction (not recorded which). These receptors came from a male donor with ankylosing spondylitis. CDR3s include the opening cysteine and the closing phenylalanine or tryptophan. The D gene is left open where the match is weak. Clone size is not always given. Where it is, it says once, few, many or a class for expanded clones.

v_gene: TRBV6-1; abundance: .; d_gene: TRBD1; j_gene: TRBJ1-4; CDR3aa: CASSGTGGESEKLFF; CDR3nt: TGTGCCAGCAGTGGTACAGGGGGCGAGAGTGAAAAACTGTTTTTT
v_gene: TRBV28; abundance: .; d_gene: TRBD2; j_gene: TRBJ2-7; CDR3aa: CASSLPTSGRYSYEQYF; CDR3nt: TGTGCCAGCAGTTTACCGACTAGCGGGAGGTATTCCTACGAGCAGTACTTC
v_gene: TRBV27; abundance: .; d_gene: .; j_gene: TRBJ1-6; CDR3aa: CASSKRPPGPKGKNSPLHF; CDR3nt: TGTGCCAGCAGTAAGCGGCCACCGGGACCCAAGGGGAAAAATTCACCCCTCCACTTT
v_gene: TRBV7-6; abundance: .; d_gene: TRBD1; j_gene: TRBJ1-1; CDR3aa: CASTSSPTGQLNTEAFF; CDR3nt: TGTGCCAGCACAAGTAGTCCCACGGGACAGCTGAACACTGAAGCTTTCTTT
v_gene: TRBV7-9; abundance: .; d_gene: TRBD2; j_gene: TRBJ2-7; CDR3aa: CASSKTSGLSYEQYF; CDR3nt: TGTGCCAGCAGCAAGACTAGCGGGCTCTCCTACGAGCAGTACTTC
v_gene: TRBV6-4; abundance: many; d_gene: TRBD1; j_gene: TRBJ2-3; CDR3aa: CASSPTPGQGGDTQYF; CDR3nt: TGTGCCAGCAGTCCAACCCCGGGACAGGGGGGAGATACGCAGTATTTT
v_gene: TRBV12-3/TRBV12-4; abundance: few; d_gene: .; j_gene: TRBJ2-2; CDR3aa: CASSFPTILLNTGELFF; CDR3nt: TGTGCCAGCAGTTTCCCAACTATTCTACTTAACACCGGGGAGCTGTTTTTT
v_gene: TRBV4-3; abundance: many; d_gene: .; j_gene: TRBJ1-3; CDR3aa: CASSQETGNTIYF; CDR3nt: TGCGCCAGCAGCCAAGAAACAGGAAACACCATATATTTT
v_gene: TRBV6-2/TRBV6-3; abundance: few; d_gene: .; j_gene: TRBJ1-1; CDR3aa: CASSYGTSYLSAPPGNTEAFF; CDR3nt: TGTGCCAGCAGTTACGGGACCAGCTACCTCTCCGCGCCCCCCGGGAACACTGAAGCTTTCTTT
v_gene: TRBV7-9; abundance: .; d_gene: TRBD2; j_gene: TRBJ2-7; CDR3aa: CASSLVTSGSVYEQYF; CDR3nt: TGTGCCAGCAGCTTAGTGACTAGCGGAAGCGTCTACGAGCAGTACTTC
v_gene: TRBV5-1; abundance: .; d_gene: .; j_gene: TRBJ2-7; CDR3aa: CASSLADGRSYEQYF; CDR3nt: TGCGCCAGCAGCTTGGCCGACGGCAGAAGCTACGAGCAGTACTTC
v_gene: TRBV5-6; abundance: many; d_gene: TRBD2; j_gene: TRBJ2-2; CDR3aa: CASSLEWDYISRELFF; CDR3nt: TGTGCCAGCAGCTTGGAGTGGGACTACATTTCCCGGGAGCTGTTTTTT
v_gene: TRBV6-5; abundance: .; d_gene: .; j_gene: TRBJ2-2; CDR3aa: CASSYSGGTGELFF; CDR3nt: TGTGCCAGCAGTTACTCGGGTGGGACCGGGGAGCTGTTTTTT
v_gene: TRBV5-1; abundance: .; d_gene: .; j_gene: TRBJ2-6; CDR3aa: CASSRRGAGANVLTF; CDR3nt: TGCGCCAGCAGCCGTCGGGGAGCTGGGGCCAACGTCCTGACTTTC
v_gene: TRBV3-1; abundance: .; d_gene: TRBD2; j_gene: TRBJ2-3; CDR3aa: CASSQGSGRATDTQYF; CDR3nt: TGTGCCAGCAGCCAAGGGAGCGGGAGGGCCACAGATACGCAGTATTTT
v_gene: TRBV6-2/TRBV6-3; abundance: many; d_gene: TRBD1; j_gene: TRBJ2-3; CDR3aa: CASSYRSGTGPADTQYF; CDR3nt: TGTGCCAGCAGTTACAGGTCCGGGACAGGGCCCGCAGATACGCAGTATTTT
v_gene: TRBV7-2; abundance: many; d_gene: .; j_gene: TRBJ1-5; CDR3aa: CASSLIGGNQPQHF; CDR3nt: TGTGCCAGCAGCTTAATTGGGGGCAATCAGCCCCAGCATTTT
v_gene: TRBV12-3/TRBV12-4; abundance: few; d_gene: .; j_gene: TRBJ2-1; CDR3aa: CASSLALVSSYNEQFF; CDR3nt: TGTGCCAGCAGTTTAGCACTCGTAAGCTCCTACAATGAGCAGTTCTTC
v_gene: TRBV19; abundance: few; d_gene: .; j_gene: TRBJ2-1; CDR3aa: CASSPGNPLEQFF; CDR3nt: TGTGCCAGCTCACCCGGGAATCCTCTTGAGCAGTTCTTC
v_gene: TRBV4-3; abundance: .; d_gene: .; j_gene: TRBJ1-6; CDR3aa: CASSQDRVGDSPLHF; CDR3nt: TGCGCCAGCAGCCAAGACCGGGTAGGGGATTCACCCCTCCACTTT
v_gene: TRBV9; abundance: many; d_gene: .; j_gene: TRBJ1-2; CDR3aa: CASSYEGSYGYTF; CDR3nt: TGTGCCAGCAGCTACGAAGGGAGCTATGGCTACACCTTC
v_gene: TRBV2; abundance: .; d_gene: TRBD1; j_gene: TRBJ2-7; CDR3aa: CARGTGPYEQYF; CDR3nt: TGTGCCAGAGGGACAGGTCCATACGAGCAGTACTTC
v_gene: TRBV12-3/TRBV12-4; abundance: once; d_gene: TRBD1; j_gene: TRBJ1-6; CDR3aa: CASRGQGTRSSPLHF; CDR3nt: TGTGCCAGCAGGGGACAGGGGACAAGGAGTTCACCCCTCCACTTT
v_gene: TRBV5-1; abundance: .; d_gene: .; j_gene: TRBJ2-3; CDR3aa: CASSLPTDTQYF; CDR3nt: TGCGCCAGCAGCTTACCCACAGATACGCAGTATTTT
v_gene: TRBV29-1; abundance: .; d_gene: .; j_gene: TRBJ1-1; CDR3aa: CSATPSGQLNEAFF; CDR3nt: TGCAGCGCCACACCTTCCGGACAGCTCAATGAAGCTTTCTTT
v_gene: TRBV4-1; abundance: .; d_gene: .; j_gene: TRBJ1-5; CDR3aa: CASSQEGGNGNQPQHF; CDR3nt: TGCGCCAGCAGCCAAGAGGGGGGCAATGGCAATCAGCCCCAGCATTTT
v_gene: TRBV28; abundance: few; d_gene: .; j_gene: TRBJ2-7; CDR3aa: CASSLEPLREQYF; CDR3nt: TGTGCCAGCAGTTTAGAGCCACTACGAGAGCAGTACTTC
v_gene: TRBV12-3/TRBV12-4; abundance: .; d_gene: TRBD2; j_gene: TRBJ2-1; CDR3aa: CASIPSWTSGIYGAYNEQFF; CDR3nt: TGTGCCAGCATTCCGTCCTGGACTAGCGGGATCTATGGGGCCTACAATGAGCAGTTCTTC
v_gene: TRBV5-6; abundance: .; d_gene: .; j_gene: TRBJ2-1; CDR3aa: CASSLAWDTLLNEQFF; CDR3nt: TGTGCCAGCAGCTTGGCCTGGGACACCTTATTAAATGAGCAGTTCTTC
v_gene: TRBV5-1; abundance: .; d_gene: .; j_gene: TRBJ2-2; CDR3aa: CASSWRGPNTGELFF; CDR3nt: TGCGCCAGCAGCTGGAGGGGGCCGAACACCGGGGAGCTGTTTTTT
v_gene: TRBV4-1; abundance: once; d_gene: TRBD2; j_gene: TRBJ2-7; CDR3aa: CASSQVGLAGDDEHF; CDR3nt: TGCGCCAGCAGCCAAGTTGGCCTAGCGGGGGACGACGAGCACTTC
v_gene: TRBV20-1; abundance: .; d_gene: TRBD2; j_gene: TRBJ2-7; CDR3aa: CSARWLAGYFYEQYF; CDR3nt: TGCAGTGCTAGATGGCTAGCGGGGTACTTCTACGAGCAGTACTTC
v_gene: TRBV18; abundance: .; d_gene: TRBD1; j_gene: TRBJ2-5; CDR3aa: CASSPRGPETQYF; CDR3nt: TGTGCCAGCTCACCCAGGGGGCCAGAGACCCAGTACTTC
v_gene: TRBV28; abundance: few; d_gene: .; j_gene: TRBJ2-3; CDR3aa: CASSPTSNREDTQYF; CDR3nt: TGTGCCAGCAGTCCCACGTCTAATCGGGAAGATACGCAGTATTTT
v_gene: TRBV4-2; abundance: few; d_gene: TRBD2; j_gene: TRBJ2-1; CDR3aa: CASSQAGTSYYNEQFF; CDR3nt: TGTGCCAGCAGCCAAGCGGGGACTAGCTATTACAATGAGCAGTTCTTC
v_gene: TRBV4-1; abundance: .; d_gene: .; j_gene: TRBJ1-5; CDR3aa: CASSQDDGGYNQPQHF; CDR3nt: TGCGCCAGCAGCCAAGATGACGGGGGCTACAATCAGCCCCAGCATTTT
v_gene: TRBV11-2; abundance: few; d_gene: .; j_gene: TRBJ1-5; CDR3aa: CASSLDRQGRWVNQPQHF; CDR3nt: TGTGCCAGCAGCTTAGATCGGCAGGGAAGATGGGTCAATCAGCCCCAGCATTTT
v_gene: TRBV28; abundance: few; d_gene: .; j_gene: TRBJ2-7; CDR3aa: CASSPPYTWGTHEQYF; CDR3nt: TGTGCCAGCAGCCCCCCGTATACCTGGGGAACCCACGAGCAGTACTTC
v_gene: TRBV27; abundance: few; d_gene: .; j_gene: TRBJ2-1; CDR3aa: CASSLYTGSSYNEQFF; CDR3nt: TGTGCCAGCAGTTTGTATACAGGGAGCTCCTACAATGAGCAGTTCTTC
v_gene: TRBV4-1; abundance: .; d_gene: .; j_gene: TRBJ1-3; CDR3aa: CASSYWVSGNTIYF; CDR3nt: TGCGCCAGCAGCTACTGGGTCTCTGGAAACACCATATATTTT
v_gene: TRBV12-3/TRBV12-4; abundance: few; d_gene: .; j_gene: TRBJ1-3; CDR3aa: CASSLPQGSGNTIYF; CDR3nt: TGTGCCAGCAGCTTACCGCAGGGATCTGGAAACACCATATATTTT
v_gene: TRBV6-2/TRBV6-3; abundance: .; d_gene: TRBD2; j_gene: TRBJ2-2; CDR3aa: CASSDPSGRGTGELFF; CDR3nt: TGTGCCAGCAGTGACCCGAGCGGGAGGGGCACCGGGGAGCTGTTTTTT
v_gene: TRBV7-9; abundance: .; d_gene: .; j_gene: TRBJ2-3; CDR3aa: CASSFFRWYRTDTQYF; CDR3nt: TGTGCCAGCAGCTTCTTTCGATGGTACCGCACAGATACGCAGTATTTT
v_gene: TRBV11-2; abundance: few; d_gene: TRBD1; j_gene: TRBJ1-2; CDR3aa: CASSLMTGTLGYTF; CDR3nt: TGTGCCAGCAGCTTGATGACAGGGACCCTTGGCTACACCTTC
v_gene: TRBV6-5; abundance: few; d_gene: .; j_gene: TRBJ1-2; CDR3aa: CASSYLWGTSYGYTF; CDR3nt: TGTGCCAGCAGTTACCTATGGGGCACCTCCTATGGCTACACCTTC
v_gene: TRBV29-1; abundance: .; d_gene: TRBD1; j_gene: TRBJ2-1; CDR3aa: CSVGDRLTYNEQFF; CDR3nt: TGCAGCGTTGGGGACAGGCTTACCTACAATGAGCAGTTCTTC
v_gene: TRBV5-6; abundance: .; d_gene: .; j_gene: TRBJ2-7; CDR3aa: CASSFSAYEQYF; CDR3nt: TGTGCCAGCAGCTTTAGCGCCTACGAGCAGTACTTC
v_gene: TRBV12-3/TRBV12-4; abundance: .; d_gene: TRBD1; j_gene: TRBJ1-1; CDR3aa: CASSPDRGNTEAFF; CDR3nt: TGTGCCAGCAGTCCGGACAGGGGGAACACTGAAGCTTTCTTT
v_gene: TRBV11-2; abundance: .; d_gene: .; j_gene: TRBJ2-2; CDR3aa: CASSLWTTPTGELFF; CDR3nt: TGTGCCAGCAGCTTATGGACCACTCCTACCGGGGAGCTGTTTTTT
v_gene: TRBV4-1; abundance: .; d_gene: .; j_gene: TRBJ1-2; CDR3aa: CASSHRVRYGYTF; CDR3nt: TGCGCCAGCAGCCACAGGGTCCGCTATGGCTACACCTTC
v_gene: TRBV9; abundance: .; d_gene: TRBD2; j_gene: TRBJ2-7; CDR3aa: CASSVGGSLLYEQYF; CDR3nt: TGTGCCAGCAGCGTCGGCGGGAGCTTACTCTACGAGCAGTACTTC
v_gene: TRBV6-6; abundance: once; d_gene: .; j_gene: TRBJ1-1; CDR3aa: CASFGLWNTEAFF; CDR3nt: TGTGCCAGCTTCGGGCTCTGGAACACTGAAGCTTTCTTT
v_gene: TRBV4-1; abundance: .; d_gene: .; j_gene: TRBJ2-2; CDR3aa: CASSHPGTGELFF; CDR3nt: TGCGCCAGCAGCCATCCGGGCACCGGGGAGCTGTTTTTT
v_gene: TRBV10-3; abundance: .; d_gene: .; j_gene: TRBJ1-2; CDR3aa: CAISDGLDYGYTF; CDR3nt: TGTGCCATCAGTGACGGCCTGGACTATGGCTACACCTTC